These T cell receptor beta chains were read from a single sample in a study of beta chain bispecific antibodies for T cell cancers. Each CDR3 protein is one row after TCRdb ran MiXCR on the 5' RACE reads. The sample lists 20,000 to 25,000 distinct CDR3 sequences; approximately 2.6% were seen once. Their antigens remain unidentified. Sequenced input: healthy donor T cells cultured with leukemia cells. The receptor source for this set is a human donor in good health. Some clones in this sample may be carry-over from other donors' samples. Both conserved end residues are part of each CDR3. The order of the fields is V gene, J gene, D gene, clone size, CDR3 DNA, CDR3 protein. The D gene is left open where the match is weak. Rows may omit the clone size; those that give it use once, few, many or a size class.

>TRBV6-1|TRBJ1-6|-|many
TGTGCCAGCAACCCAGGGAAACAGCTTAATTCACCCCTCCACTTT
CASNPGKQLNSPLHF
>TRBV19|TRBJ2-1|-|-
TGTGCCAGTAGCGTCGGGGTCTACAATGAGCAGTTCTTC
CASSVGVYNEQFF
>TRBV7-6|TRBJ2-7|TRBD1|medium-sized
TGTGCCAGCAGCTACGGACAGGGCACCTACGAGCAGTACTTC
CASSYGQGTYEQYF
>TRBV30|TRBJ1-2|-|-
TGTGCCTGGAGGGACAACTATGGCTACACCTTC
CAWRDNYGYTF
>TRBV5-4|TRBJ2-5|TRBD1|few
TGTGCCAGCAGCCCAAGAGGGGGCGACGAGACCCAGTACTTC
CASSPRGGDETQYF
>TRBV20-1|TRBJ2-7|TRBD1|few
TGCAGTGCTAGAGATTTATCGGGACAGGGGGCGATGTACGAGCAGTACTTC
CSARDLSGQGAMYEQYF
>TRBV10-3|TRBJ1-2|-|many
TGTGCCATCACCTTGAACTCCGGGAACTATGGCTACACCTTC
CAITLNSGNYGYTF
>TRBV5-6|TRBJ2-7|-|few
TGTGCCAGCACCGACCGGGACGGGACCTACGAGCAGTACTTC
CASTDRDGTYEQYF
>TRBV4-1|TRBJ1-2|-|many
TGCGCCAGCAGCCAAGATAGAACTTTAGGCCAGTCCTATGGCTACACCTTC
CASSQDRTLGQSYGYTF
>TRBV12-3/TRBV12-4|TRBJ2-7|-|few
TGTGCCAGCAGTGTACAGGGTTTGACCTACGAGCAGTACTTC
CASSVQGLTYEQYF
>TRBV5-1|TRBJ2-5|TRBD1|many
TGCGCCAGCAGCTCAACAGGGGGTGTAGAGACCCAGTACTTC
CASSSTGGVETQYF
>TRBV15|TRBJ1-6|-|-
TGTGCCACCAAGATGGGGGGAACAGATTCACCCCTCCACTTT
CATKMGGTDSPLHF
>TRBV5-1|TRBJ1-2|TRBD1|many
TGCGCCAGCAGCTTGGCCACAGGGGGCGCTAACTATGGCTACACCTTC
CASSLATGGANYGYTF
>TRBV10-2|TRBJ2-2|-|many
TGCGCCAGCAGTGAGTCTTCGGGGACCGGCCCCGGGGAGCTGTTTTTT
CASSESSGTGPGELFF
>TRBV20-1|TRBJ2-3|-|many
TGCAGTGCTAGAGAGACCCTAAAGGATACGCAGTATTTT
CSARETLKDTQYF
>TRBV6-5|TRBJ2-7|-|many
TGTGCCAGCAGCCCGTTTGGGGGTAGGGCCTACGAGCAGTACTTC
CASSPFGGRAYEQYF
>TRBV10-3|TRBJ2-7|TRBD1|-
TGTGCCATCAGTGATTTCCGGGACAGGGTCACCGAGCAGTACTTC
CAISDFRDRVTEQYF
>TRBV30|TRBJ1-1|-|many
TGTGCCTGGGATATATGGAACACAAAGGCTGAAGCTTTCTTT
CAWDIWNTKAEAFF
>TRBV4-1|TRBJ2-1|TRBD2|-
TGCGCCAGCAGCCAGGCGGAGCGGGGCCGCGAGCAGTTCTTC
CASSQAERGREQFF
>TRBV25-1|TRBJ2-7|-|many
TGTGCCAGCACCGCTACTTTTTACGAGCAGTACTTC
CASTATFYEQYF
>TRBV19|TRBJ1-5|-|many
TGTGCCAGTAGCCTAGGACAGATCAATCAGCCCCAGCATTTT
CASSLGQINQPQHF
>TRBV6-6|TRBJ2-1|-|many
TGTGCCAGCAGTTACTCGAGTTGGAATGAGCAGTTCTTC
CASSYSSWNEQFF
>TRBV5-4|TRBJ2-1|TRBD2|few
TGTGCCAGCAGCTTGGCACTAGCGGGGCCCTACAATGAGCAGTTCTTC
CASSLALAGPYNEQFF
>TRBV19|TRBJ2-1|-|many
TGTGCCAGTAGTATGTATGCCAGCTCCTACAATGAGCAGTTCTTC
CASSMYASSYNEQFF
>TRBV20-1|TRBJ2-5|-|few
TGCAGTGCTGCATGGGTCGAGGGGGGGCCTGAGACCCAGTACTTC
CSAAWVEGGPETQYF
>TRBV15|TRBJ2-5|-|many
TGTGCCACCAGCAGAGGCAGTGGGGGCTCCGAAGAAGAGACCCAGTACTTC
CATSRGSGGSEEETQYF
>TRBV7-6|TRBJ1-1|TRBD1|medium-sized
TGTGCCAGCAGCTTACTAGGCGGACAGGGTCCTGGGAACACTGAAGCTTTCTTT
CASSLLGGQGPGNTEAFF
>TRBV29-1|TRBJ2-5|-|many
TGCAGCGTTCCCCCCCGGGACCGGAGGGCAGAGACCCAGTACTTC
CSVPPRDRRAETQYF
>TRBV15|TRBJ1-1|TRBD1|many
TGTGCCACCAGCAGAGAACAGGGGCGGATGAACACTGAAGCTTTCTTT
CATSREQGRMNTEAFF
>TRBV10-3|TRBJ2-7|TRBD1|many
TGTGCCATCAGTGAGGCCCCCAGGGGGACGAACGAGCAGTACTTC
CAISEAPRGTNEQYF
>TRBV30|TRBJ1-4|TRBD1|many
TGTGCCTGGGCCTATGGGACAGGGCTACCAAAACTGTTTTTT
CAWAYGTGLPKLFF
>TRBV6-2/TRBV6-3|TRBJ1-5|TRBD1|once
TGTGCCAGCAGCCGCCGGACAGGAACAAATCAGCCCCAGCATTTT
CASSRRTGTNQPQHF
>TRBV9|TRBJ2-2|TRBD2|few
TGTGCCAGCAGCCCGCTCCCCCCGGGGGGGATTACCGGGGAGCTGTTTTTT
CASSPLPPGGITGELFF
>TRBV19|TRBJ2-1|-|many
TGTGCCAGTAGCCCCAGCTCCTACAATGAGCAGTTCTTC
CASSPSSYNEQFF
>TRBV3-1|TRBJ1-6|-|few
TGTGCCAGCAGCCAAGAATGGGCCGAGAATTCACCCCTCCACTTT
CASSQEWAENSPLHF
>TRBV27|TRBJ2-7|TRBD2|many
TGTGCCAGCAGTTTACGGCTAGCGGGGGAATACGAGCAGTACTTC
CASSLRLAGEYEQYF
>TRBV11-2|TRBJ2-7|TRBD1|-
TGTGCCAGCAGCCCTCACGGACAGGGGGCAACCTACGAGCAGTACTTC
CASSPHGQGATYEQYF
>TRBV20-1|TRBJ2-5|-|many
TGCAGTGCTAGAGAGGAAGGGGATGAGACCCAGTACTTC
CSAREEGDETQYF
>TRBV5-5|TRBJ1-1|-|many
TGTGCCAGCAGCTTGAAGGCCAACACTGAAGCTTTCTTT
CASSLKANTEAFF
>TRBV11-2|TRBJ2-1|-|many
TGTGCCAGCAGCTTATACGGGGATTCCTACAATGAGCAGTTCTTC
CASSLYGDSYNEQFF
>TRBV27|TRBJ1-1|TRBD1|many
TGTGCCAGCAGTCTGGGACAGGCGAACACTGAAGCTTTCTTT
CASSLGQANTEAFF
>TRBV4-2|TRBJ2-7|-|-
TGTGCCAGCAGCCAGCCGACAAACTACGAGCAGTACTTC
CASSQPTNYEQYF
>TRBV25-1|TRBJ2-2|-|many
TGTGCCAGCAGTCTCGGGACCAACACCGGGGAGCTGTTTTTT
CASSLGTNTGELFF
>TRBV19|TRBJ2-5|TRBD1|many
TGTGCCAGCACCCCAGGACAGGGGGTTTCAGAGACCCAGTACTTC
CASTPGQGVSETQYF
>TRBV6-1|TRBJ1-5|TRBD1|many
TGTGCCAGCAGTGACGGACAGGGTAGGGTTCAGCCCCAGCATTTT
CASSDGQGRVQPQHF
>TRBV28|TRBJ1-1|TRBD1|many
TGTGCCATCTACGGACAGGGGGGGAACACTGAAGCTTTCTTT
CAIYGQGGNTEAFF
>TRBV5-1|TRBJ1-1|-|many
TGCGCCAGCAACTTTGGCGGGGCGAGCGAAGCTTTCTTT
CASNFGGASEAFF
>TRBV5-6|TRBJ2-7|-|many
TGTGCCAGCAGGAAGACAGGCCGAACCTACGAGCAGTACTTC
CASRKTGRTYEQYF
>TRBV27|TRBJ2-3|-|many
TGTGCCAGTTCCGGGACGGTCACAGATACGCAGTATTTT
CASSGTVTDTQYF